This entry lists 11 T cell receptor beta chains sequenced from one sample in a study of blood T cells in healthy people across ages. The authors ran a second PCR of about 7 to 11 cycles using a sample-barcoded 5' primer and a J-beta primer mix. MiXCR was run by TCRdb on the 5' RACE reads, yielding one entry per CDR3 protein. This sample has 750,000 to 950,000 distinct CDR3 sequences, with about a quarter found just once. The same sample was also studied in work on T cells of mothers and their children.

The sample taken for sequencing was blood. The receptors come from a boy younger than 18 in good health.

This clonotype has more than one count but fewer than ten. This sequence joins TRBV7-2 and TRBJ1-2; D might be TRBD1 (6 bases). The V end was cut by 4 bases, the J end by 2 bases, with 14 bases between. The CDR3 is 15 amino acids. Germline loops: CDR1 SGHTA, CDR2 FQGNSA. The CDR3 DNA reads as TGTGCCAGCAGCTGGGAGTCGCAGGGGAACTATGGCTACACCTTC. Amino acids: CASSWESQGNYGYTF.

This clonotype has only a few counts. This rearrangement joins TRBV12-5 to TRBJ2-5; D might be TRBD1 (5 bases). Germline V CDR1 and CDR2: LGHNT, FRNRAP. V dropped 7 bases and J dropped 5 bases, with 20 bases sitting between them. This CDR3 contains 15 residues. This CDR3 is CASDQGPQAGETQYF. The DNA for the CDR3 is TGTGCTAGTGACCAAGGGCCTCAAGCAGGGGAGACCCAGTACTTC. The full variable domain, completed using reference TRBV12-5 and TRBJ2-5, is DARVTQTPRHKVTEMGQEVTMRCQPILGHNTVFWYRQTMMQGLELLAYFRNRAPLDDSGMPKDRFSAEMPDATLATLKIQPSEPRDSAVYFCASDQGPQAGETQYFGPGTRLLVL.

V is TRBV29-1 and J is TRBJ2-1; TRBD2 agrees at 8 bases. The CDR3 is 10 residues long. V gave up 7 bases and J gave up 12 bases; unmatched junction bases: 5. Per germline, CDR1 SQVTM and CDR2 ANQGSEA. CDR3: CSAMGLGQFF. For the CDR3, the DNA is TGCAGCGCCATGGGACTAGGGCAGTTCTTC.

Details on this clonotype: Here the CDR3 omits its conserved ending phenylalanine or tryptophan, so a read error is the likely source. The chain couples TRBV27 to TRBJ2-7; no firm D call. Looked up from germline, CDR1 is MNHEY and CDR2 is SMNVEV (reference sequence). The V end was cut by 3 bases, the J end by 1 base, with 7 bases between. The CDR3 length is 13 residues. Written as DNA, the CDR3 is TGTGCCAGCAGTTTTGGGCAGTCCTACGAGCAGTACCTC. Protein sequence: CASSFGQSYEQYL.

CDR3 DNA: TGTGCCAGCAGCCTCCCGACCACTGAAGCTTTCTTT. It translates to CASSLPTTEAFF. The gene calls are TRBV3-1 and TRBJ1-1; D remains unclear. The V and J ends lost 4 bases and 4 bases respectively, with 7 bases between them. This CDR3 has 12 amino acids. In germline, CDR1 is LGHDT, CDR2 YNNKEL (reference sequence).

On this clonotype itself: One end of the junction is discordant with germline, which a read error may explain. The rearrangement uses TRBV5-5 and TRBJ2-5; either TRBD1 or TRBD2 may supply D (6 bases each). Germline CDR1 reads SGHKS; CDR2 reads YYEKEE (reference sequence). This CDR3 spans 14 amino acids. The CDR3 here is CASSLGRAGESQYF. CDR3 nucleotides: TGTGCCAGCAGCTTGGGGAGGGCAGGGGAGAGCCAGTACTTC.

The V call is TRBV20-1, the J call TRBJ2-5; 12 bases match TRBD2. Germline assignment: CDR1 DFQATT and CDR2 SNEGSKA (reference sequence). V trimming: 6 bases; J trimming: 5 bases; junction bases outside the gene matches: 10. The CDR3 consists of 15 residues. Here the CDR3 reads CSAGLAGTGGETQYF. CDR3 bases: TGCAGTGCAGGACTAGCGGGGACCGGGGGTGAGACCCAGTACTTC.

The chain couples TRBV27 to TRBJ2-5; 9 bases map to TRBD1. Matching the DNA end better, TRBJ2-7 makes the J call doubtful. The CDR3 loop spans 14 amino acids. Germline lookup yields CDR1 MNHEY and CDR2 SMNVEV (reference sequence). DNA for the CDR3: TGTGCCAGCAGTTTATCGACAGGGGGTGACGAGCAGTACTTC. Translated: CASSLSTGGDEQYF.

This clonotype was observed a few times. The CDR3 reads CASSLTGMEAQYF. For the CDR3, the DNA is TGTGCCAGCAGTTTAACAGGGATGGAGGCCCAGTACTTC. V usage is TRBV12-3 or TRBV12-4 and J usage is TRBJ2-5; D is perhaps TRBD1 (6 bases). V lost 2 bases, J lost 9 bases, and 13 bases lay in between. The CDR3 runs to 13 residues.

The table lists this clonotype with a few counts. The V gene is TRBV7-9, the J gene TRBJ2-2; possible D gene TRBD1, 6 bases. V dropped 5 bases and J dropped 3 bases, with 19 bases sitting between them. Germline V gene data show CDR1 as SEHNR and CDR2 as FQNEAQ (reference sequence). There are 17 residues in the CDR3. The chain's CDR3 is CASSRSTTGSDTGELFF. CDR3 in DNA: TGTGCCAGCAGCCGATCAACAACAGGGTCGGACACCGGGGAGCTGTTTTTT.

The chain couples TRBV9 to TRBJ2-1; TRBD1 agrees at 9 bases. Trimming at V came to 4 bases and at J to 6 bases, leaving 8 bases not matched to a gene. Germline-derived CDR1 and CDR2 are SGDLS and YYNGEE. The CDR3 is 15 residues long. For the CDR3, the DNA is TGTGCCAGCAGCCTCGGACAGGGGTCCCTCAATGAGCAGTTCTTC. It is translated as CASSLGQGSLNEQFF.